This passage covers 7 T cell receptor beta chains from one sample sequenced in a study of metastatic and nonmetastatic thyroid tumors. Until they underwent thyroid surgery, no patient had received any treatment. TCRdb re-called the PCR reads with MiXCR. Of around 20,000 clones listed, around a third were seen once; the top ten hold around 20%. The sample taken for sequencing was adjacent normal tissue. These receptors all come from a female donor with papillary thyroid cancer or a benign thyroid nodule (not recorded which). Some clones in this sample may be carry-over from other donors' samples.

This clone was detected ten times or more. The gene calls are TRBV2 and TRBJ1-5; the D gene is possibly TRBD1 (6 bases). Per germline, CDR1 SNHLY and CDR2 FYNNEI. This CDR3 comprises 14 residues. Trimming left V 2 bases short and J 4 bases short, with 9 bases between. CDR3 protein: CASSEWQGNQPQHF. CDR3 DNA: TGTGCCAGCAGTGAATGGCAGGGGAATCAGCCCCAGCATTTT.

This clone was seen a few times. The V and J genes are TRBV6-1 and TRBJ1-1; D ambiguous. The CDR3 has 14 amino acids. Germline V CDR1 and CDR2: MNHNS, SASEGT. Trimming removed 6 bases from V and 4 bases from J, with 15 bases in between. As DNA, the CDR3 is TGTGCCAGCAGCTCTTCGCGGGGAGTCACTGAAGCTTTCTTT. It is translated as CASSSSRGVTEAFF.

This clone has a count of ten or more. The rearrangement uses TRBV19 and TRBJ1-4; a possible D gene is TRBD1 (6 bases). The CDR3 loop spans 14 amino acids. Germline V lookup: CDR1 LNHDA, CDR2 SQIVND (reference sequence). The V and J ends lost 7 bases and 8 bases respectively, with 17 bases between them. The CDR3 DNA reads TGTGCCAGTATGGCTAAACAGGGTAGGGAAAAACTGTTTTTT. Residues: CASMAKQGREKLFF.

The chain carries TRBV7-9 and TRBJ2-7; 9 nucleotides line up with TRBD1. Trimming at V came to 5 bases and at J to 0 bases, leaving 8 bases not matched to a gene. Germline V gives CDR1 SEHNR, CDR2 FQNEAQ (reference sequence). This CDR3 is 16 amino acids long. The DNA of the CDR3 is TGTGCCAGCAGCCCGAAGGGACAGGGTGACTCCTACGAGCAGTACTTC. Encoded protein: CASSPKGQGDSYEQYF.

The chain couples TRBV30 to TRBJ1-5; maybe TRBD1 (5 bases). Trimming removed 2 bases from V and 4 bases from J, with 15 bases in between. The CDR3 totals 15 residues. Germline assignment: CDR1 GTSNPN and CDR2 SVGIG (reference sequence). CDR3 nucleotides: TGTGCCTGGAGTAAAAAAGGGACGGTGAATCAGCCCCAGCATTTT. Translated: CAWSKKGTVNQPQHF. The full variable domain, in which reference TRBV30 and TRBJ1-5 provide the parts outside the CDR3, is SQTIHQWPATLVQPVGSPLSLECTVEGTSNPNLYWYRQAAGRGLQLLFYSVGIGQISSEVPQNLSASRPQDRQFILSSKKLLLSDSGFYLCAWSKKGTVNQPQHFGDGTRLSIL.

This clone was seen only a few times. The chain links TRBV6-1 to TRBJ2-3, with 10 bases identical to TRBD2. CDR3 length: 15 residues. With 3 bases clipped from V and 6 bases from J, the junction kept 6 bases outside the gene matches. The V gene's germline CDR1 is MNHNS and CDR2 SASEGT. DNA of the CDR3: TGTGCCAGCAGTGACAGCGGGAGGGCGGCGGATACGCAGTATTTT. It codes for CASSDSGRAADTQYF.

This clone was recorded a few times. In DNA, the CDR3 is TGTGCCAGCAGCAGAGACTACAATGAGCAGTTCTTC. Its translation: CASSRDYNEQFF. The V call is TRBV7-9, the J call TRBJ2-1; D is unresolved. Germline CDR1 is SEHNR and CDR2 is FQNEAQ (reference sequence). The CDR3 length is 12 residues. V lost 5 bases and J 3 bases, leaving 5 bases between the germline ends. Filled out from reference TRBV7-9 and TRBJ2-1, the complete variable domain reads DTGVSQNPRHKITKRGQNVTFRCDPISEHNRLYWYRQTLGQGPEFLTYFQNEAQLEKSRLLSDRFSAERPKGSFSTLEIQRTEQGDSAMYLCASSRDYNEQFFGPGTRLTVL.